The clone carrying this TCR beta chain appeared once. This CDR3 is 12 amino acids long. V was pared by 0 bases and J by 7 bases, with 4 bases between. Germline CDR1 reads SGDLS; CDR2 reads YYNGEE. Survey-level immunoSEQ sequencing profiled the TCR beta repertoire. The repertoire was sequenced with immunoSEQ multiplex PCR; TCRdb's copy has only in-frame clones and lacks some. Altogether under 90,000 clones are present, 80% to 95% being singletons, with the ten largest covering roughly 4%. The receptor comes from a man in his forties with rheumatoid arthritis. The chain joins TRBV9 to TRBJ2-2; no definite D call. The sequencing input was PBMCs. CDR3 DNA: TGTGCCAGCAGCGTAGTAAACGGGGAGCTGTTTTTT. Translation: CASSVVNGELFF.